This TCR beta chain was retrieved from a study of T cells in Graves' hyperthyroidism and ophthalmopathy. Notes on the study in general: Researchers found most expanded thyroid clonotypes above 0.001 in blood as well.

This clonotype was recorded at least ten times. What it binds is not known. Germline values: CDR1 SGHAT, CDR2 FQDESV (reference sequence). There are 15 residues in the CDR3. V shed 6 bases and J shed 1 base, with 13 bases lying between them. Amplification of TCR beta CDR3 regions was performed using RNA transcripts as template. First-round RT-PCR of the TCR CDR3 relied on the HTBI primer set. TCRdb redid the calling of the multiplex PCR reads with MiXCR, one entry per CDR3 protein. The repertoire has hundreds of thousands of distinct CDR3 sequences, less than 30% of them found once; the top ten carry about 30%. The sample of blood was obtained at first hyperthyroidism diagnosis (before any ophthalmopathy symptoms).

The sample comprised blood. The source of this sequence is a man aged 35 to 55 with Graves' hyperthyroidism that later progressed to Graves' ophthalmopathy. The chain uses TRBV11-1 and TRBJ2-1, with a weak D call TRBD2 (6 bases). The CDR3 DNA follows: TGTGCCAGCAGACCTACTAGCAGGTCCTACAATGAGCAGTTCTTC. Amino acids: CASRPTSRSYNEQFF.